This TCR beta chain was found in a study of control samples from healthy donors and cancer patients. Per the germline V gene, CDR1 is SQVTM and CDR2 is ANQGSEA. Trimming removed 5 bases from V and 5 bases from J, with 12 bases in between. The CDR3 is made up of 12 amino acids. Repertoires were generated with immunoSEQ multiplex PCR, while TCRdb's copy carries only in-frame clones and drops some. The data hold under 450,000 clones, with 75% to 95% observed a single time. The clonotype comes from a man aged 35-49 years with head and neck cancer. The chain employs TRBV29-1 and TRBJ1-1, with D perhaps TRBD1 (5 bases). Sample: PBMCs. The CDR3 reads CSVSGYETEAFF. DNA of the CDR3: TGCAGCGTTTCAGGGTACGAGACTGAAGCTTTCTTT. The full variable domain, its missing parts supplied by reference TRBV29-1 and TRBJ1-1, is SAVISQKPSRDICQRGTSLTIQCQVDSQVTMMFWYRQQPGQSLTLIATANQGSEATYESGFVIDKFPISRPNLTFSTLTVSNMSPEDSSIYLCSVSGYETEAFFGQGTRLTVV.